The 28 T cell receptor beta chains listed next were all sequenced from one sample in a study of tumor-infiltrating lymphocytes in primary liver carcinoma. Co-extracting RNA and DNA was done with roughly 17-32 mg of unsorted bulk tissue as input. A primer matching the constant region was used to make TCR beta cDNA from about 500 ng of total RNA. Modified slightly, ARM-PCR produced TCR beta libraries over three nested multiplex PCR rounds. Rounds one and two of PCR, each of 9 to 11 cycles, were primed with TRBV1-TRBV30 forward primers and a C-beta reverse primer. TCRdb re-analysed the multiplex PCR reads in MiXCR, keeping a single row per CDR3 protein. This repertoire shows 95,000 to 150,000 distinct CDR3 sequences, around two thirds found once; its top ten account for 9.3%. Specimen: liver tumor tissue from sampling region 1. The sample's subset: tumor region T1, superior pole. The receptor source for this set is a woman aged 55-75 years with primary liver carcinoma and hepatitis B virus infection.

As for this clonotype: Compared with germline, one end of the junction differs, possibly owing to a read error. The rearrangement uses TRBV11-2 and TRBJ2-7; D gene unclear. The CDR3 loop spans 13 amino acids. Germline V gives CDR1 SGHAT, CDR2 FQNNGV. The CDR3 sequence: CASSLDATYEQHF. CDR3 nucleotide sequence: TGTGCCAGCAGCTTAGATGCCACCTACGAGCAGCACTTC.

The genes are TRBV29-1 and TRBJ2-2; no reliable D call. Looked up from germline, CDR1 is SQVTM and CDR2 is ANQGSEA. The CDR3 runs 13 residues. The CDR3: CDVDSTNTGELFF. In DNA form, the CDR3 reads TGCGACGTTGATTCGACTAACACCGGGGAGCTGTTTTTT.

The rearrangement uses TRBV7-9 and TRBJ2-1, with D unresolved. The V and J ends lost 7 bases and 8 bases respectively, with 12 bases between them. Per germline, CDR1 SEHNR and CDR2 FQNEAQ (reference sequence). This CDR3 is built from 12 residues. CDR3: CASTPKSDEQFF. CDR3 bases: TGTGCCAGCACTCCAAAGTCCGATGAGCAGTTCTTC. Full variable domain (remainder filled in from reference TRBV7-9 and TRBJ2-1): DTGVSQNPRHKITKRGQNVTFRCDPISEHNRLYWYRQTLGQGPEFLTYFQNEAQLEKSRLLSDRFSAERPKGSFSTLEIQRTEQGDSAMYLCASTPKSDEQFFGPGTRLTVL.

J is TRBJ2-5 and V is TRBV11-2; the D gene is possibly TRBD2 (6 bases). Germline CDR1 is SGHAT and CDR2 is FQNNGV. Trimming removed 5 bases at V and 7 bases at J, with 20 bases between. The CDR3 runs 15 residues. The CDR3 nucleotides are TGTGCCAGCAGCCCCCAATTAACGGGAGCGGGGACCCAGTACTTC. This codes for CASSPQLTGAGTQYF.

Comments on this clonotype: This may come from a read error, since a much larger clone is one base off. The chain has TRBV4-1 and TRBJ2-1; the match to TRBD2 covers 12 bases. Unmatched junction bases numbered 7, after V lost 7 bases and J lost 0 bases. The CDR3 length is 17 residues. Germline CDR1 is MGHRA and CDR2 is YSYEKL. The DNA of the CDR3 is TGCGCCAGCAATCGGACTAGCGGGATAGTCTCCTACAATGAGCAGTTCTTC. Residues: CASNRTSGIVSYNEQFF.

In the case of this clonotype: One end of the junction fails to match germline, which may point to a read error. This sequence joins TRBV18 and TRBJ2-3, with D perhaps TRBD1 or TRBD2 (5 bases each). This CDR3 is built from 16 residues. Germline lookup yields CDR1 KGHSH and CDR2 LQKENI. CDR3 region: CAGSPPWGITTDTQYF. CDR3 nucleotide sequence: TGTGCCGGCTCACCCCCATGGGGGATAACCACAGATACGCAGTATTTT.

The chain carries TRBV6-5 and TRBJ1-5; possibly TRBD1 for D (5 bases). V lost 7 bases and J 2 bases, leaving 9 bases between the germline ends. Germline values: CDR1 MNHEY, CDR2 SVGAGI. CDR3 length: 13 residues. The CDR3 is CASTVGRNQPQHF. As DNA, the CDR3 is TGTGCCAGCACGGTGGGGCGCAATCAGCCCCAGCATTTT.

As to this clonotype: Germline is not matched at one junction end, which may reflect a read error. The genes are TRBV11-2 and TRBJ1-1; D unresolved. This CDR3 has 13 residues. The germline CDR1 and CDR2 sequences are SGHAT and FQNNGV. Here the CDR3 reads CANSSSLNTEAFF. The DNA for the CDR3 is TGTGCCAACAGCTCTAGTTTGAACACTGAAGCTTTCTTT.

Comments on this clonotype: This may come from a read error, since a much larger clone is one base off. The chain is built from TRBV10-3 and TRBJ1-2; no firm D call. Germline CDR1 ENHRY, CDR2 SYGVKD. With 2 bases removed from V and 13 bases from J, the gap between germline ends came to 17 bases. The CDR3 extends over 13 amino acids. In nucleotides, the CDR3 is TGTGCCATCAGTGAGAAGGCCTCTATCCCTTCCACCTTC. It codes for CAISEKASIPSTF.

With regard to this clonotype: Germline and junction disagree at one end, which may indicate a read error. DNA of the CDR3: TGTACCAGCAGCCGCGGGACTGATAGCACAGATACGCAGTATTTT. It encodes CTSSRGTDSTDTQYF. The V gene is TRBV11-1, the J gene TRBJ2-3, with D tentatively TRBD2 (6 bases). The CDR3 runs to 15 residues. Germline-derived CDR1 and CDR2 are SGHAT and FQDESV (reference sequence).

A note on this clonotype: One junction end disagrees with the germline gene, perhaps due to a read error. This chain connects TRBV28 to TRBJ1-1, with TRBD1 as a possible D gene (6 bases). Per the germline V gene, CDR1 is MDHEN and CDR2 is SYDVKM. This CDR3 has 13 amino acids. CDR3 coding DNA: TGTGCCAGCACAGGCGCAGGGGACACTGAAGTTTTCTTT. It is translated as CASTGAGDTEVFF.

To note about this clonotype: An end of the junction differs from the germline gene, which may be a read error. J is TRBJ2-1 and V is TRBV7-9; unclear D gene. In germline, CDR1 is SEHNR, CDR2 FQNEAQ (reference sequence). CDR3 length: 11 residues. CDR3 in DNA: TGTACCAGCAGCAACCCCGGTGAGCAGTTCTTC. This gives the protein CTSSNPGEQFF.

Worth noting for this clonotype: This may stem from a read error, because a much larger clone lies one nucleotide away. This likely comes from a read error, as the CDR3 has no conserved phenylalanine or tryptophan at its end. The chain joins TRBV12-5 to TRBJ2-3; D is uncertain. Germline-derived CDR1 and CDR2 are LGHNT and FRNRAP. The CDR3 runs 9 residues. CDR3 DNA: TGTGACCCGGCCGATACGCAGTATTAT. Translating gives CDPADTQYY.

There are a few counts of this clonotype. Given a much more abundant clone one base away, this may be a read error. V is TRBV7-3 and J is TRBJ2-1; 8 bases line up with TRBD2. The ends lost 7 bases at V and 7 bases at J; junction bases unmatched: 12. Germline V CDR1 and CDR2: SGHTA, FQGTGA. CDR3 length: 15 amino acids. CDR3 loop: CASNAGTSLRNEQFF. DNA of the CDR3: TGTGCCAGCAACGCCGGGACTAGTTTGCGAAATGAGCAGTTCTTC.

This clonotype was picked up many times. The chain uses TRBV4-2 and TRBJ2-7; 8 nucleotides align to TRBD2. CDR1 and CDR2 from the germline V gene are LGHNA and YNFKEQ. The CDR3 is 15 residues long. The junction had 9 bases not matched to a gene; V was cut back by 4 bases and J by 4 bases. CDR3 nucleotide sequence: TGTGCCAGCAGCCGAGGGGTCCGGGAGGGGTACGAGCAGTACTTC. It codes for CASSRGVREGYEQYF.

The table lists this clonotype with many counts. This chain connects TRBV6-1 to TRBJ2-5; the D is unclear. The CDR3 runs 14 residues. V dropped 4 bases and J dropped 2 bases, with 11 bases sitting between them. Germline CDR1 is MNHNS and CDR2 is SASEGT. The CDR3 region is CASSVARVQETQYF. CDR3 nucleotides: TGTGCCAGCAGTGTGGCTAGGGTACAAGAGACCCAGTACTTC.

Of note for this clonotype: A clone one base away is much larger, so this may be a read error. The rearrangement joins TRBV7-9 to TRBJ1-4; D is perhaps TRBD1 (6 bases). In germline, CDR1 is SEHNR, CDR2 FQNEAQ (reference sequence). This CDR3 region has 17 residues. V was shortened by 5 bases and J by 0 bases, with 16 bases between the two germline ends. The CDR3 loop is CASSHLDTGTTNEKLFF. CDR3 DNA: TGTGCCAGCAGCCATCTCGATACAGGGACAACTAATGAAAAACTGTTTTTT. Together with reference TRBV7-9 and TRBJ1-4, the CDR3 gives the full variable domain: DTGVSQNPRHKITKRGQNVTFRCDPISEHNRLYWYRQTLGQGPEFLTYFQNEAQLEKSRLLSDRFSAERPKGSFSTLEIQRTEQGDSAMYLCASSHLDTGTTNEKLFFGSGTQLSVL.

This clonotype is medium-sized within its sample. The chain joins TRBV11-2 to TRBJ2-1; D uncertain. CDR3 length equals 14 residues. Germline-derived CDR1 and CDR2 are SGHAT and FQNNGV. V lost 3 bases and J lost 6, with 12 bases in between. CDR3 in DNA: TGTGCCAGCAGCTTTGGGCGTAGCTCCAATGAGCAGTTCTTC. Protein product: CASSFGRSSNEQFF.

A word on this clonotype: This may be a read error, as it is one base from a much larger clone. V gene TRBV4-1 combines with J gene TRBJ1-1; a weak D match, TRBD1 (5 bases). Germline lookup yields CDR1 MGHRA and CDR2 YSYEKL. This CDR3 has 15 residues. CDR3: CSSSQDGQGNTEAFF. Here the CDR3 DNA reads TGCTCCAGCAGCCAAGATGGGCAGGGGAACACTGAAGCTTTCTTT.

As to this clonotype: Given a much more abundant clone one base away, this may be a read error. This chain links TRBV6-1 with TRBJ1-5; no firm D call. CDR3 length equals 14 residues. The V gene's germline CDR1 is MNHNS and CDR2 SASEGT. The CDR3 bases are TGTGTCAGCAGCCCAGTGTATAGCAATCAGCCCCAGCATTTT. Amino acid sequence: CVSSPVYSNQPQHF.

This clonotype has only a few counts. CDR3 sequence (DNA): TGTGCCAGCAGTTCGGGGGGGGCTGACTACGAGCAGTACTTC. Its protein product is CASSSGGADYEQYF. The chain employs TRBV28 and TRBJ2-7, with 8 bases matching TRBD2. CDR1 is MDHEN and CDR2 is SYDVKM in the germline V gene. V gave up 4 bases and J gave up 3 bases; unmatched junction bases: 5. There are 14 residues in the CDR3.

As to this clonotype: One end of the junction varies from germline; a read error may be responsible. In nucleotides, the CDR3 is TGTGCTAGCAGCTTTGCCGGACAGCCGAACACTGAAGCTTTCTTT. Translating it yields CASSFAGQPNTEAFF. This chain joins TRBV7-7 and TRBJ1-1; D is perhaps TRBD1 (6 bases). Germline V gene lookup returns CDR1 SSHAT and CDR2 FNYEAQ (reference sequence). The CDR3 covers 15 residues.

In DNA form, the CDR3 reads TGTGCCAGCAGCTTAACGTACAGGGGAGGAGGCTACGAGCAGTACTTC. It codes for CASSLTYRGGGYEQYF. The V gene is TRBV7-2, the J gene TRBJ2-7, with D possibly TRBD1 on 7 matching bases. The CDR3 is 16 amino acids. Germline CDR1 reads SGHTA; CDR2 reads FQGNSA. Trimming pared 2 bases from V and 3 bases from J, leaving 17 bases between.

Concerning this clonotype: In this CDR3 the conserved last residue, phenylalanine or tryptophan, is missing, so a read error is likely. The rearrangement uses TRBV11-2 and TRBJ1-2; TRBD1 matches at 8 bases. V shed 1 base, J shed 11 bases, and the junction held 15 bases outside the gene matches. Germline-derived CDR1 and CDR2 are SGHAT and FQNNGV. The CDR3 length is 16 residues. The CDR3 coding sequence is TGTGCCAGCAGCTTAGTCCATGGGGGGGACAGGCTACCTTACACCCTC. Translation gives CASSLVHGGDRLPYTL.

On this clonotype itself: This sequence may be a read error, since a much larger clone differs from it by one base. V and J are TRBV28 and TRBJ2-7; 7 bases agree with TRBD2. Looked up from germline, CDR1 is MDHEN and CDR2 is SYDVKM. The CDR3 runs to 13 residues. Trimming at V came to 10 bases and at J to 1 base, leaving 7 bases not matched to a gene. The chain's CDR3 is CAITSVTSYEQYF. CDR3 coding DNA: TGTGCCATCACTAGCGTGACGTCCTACGAGCAGTACTTC.

Ten or more counts support this clonotype. The V and J genes are TRBV12-3 or TRBV12-4 and TRBJ2-5, with D possibly being TRBD2 (5 bases). Trimming shortened V by 1 base and J by 10 bases, and 10 bases separated the two germline ends. CDR3 length: 12 amino acids. CDR3 residues: CASSLVSDVQYF. The CDR3 DNA follows: TGTGCCAGCAGTTTAGTTAGCGATGTCCAGTACTTC.

Note on this clonotype: Possible read error: a much larger clone is one base away. The rearrangement joins TRBV5-1 to TRBJ2-6; the match to TRBD1 covers 7 bases. J gave up 2 bases and V 4 bases, and 9 bases lay outside the gene matches. The CDR3 is made up of 17 amino acids. The germline V gene has CDR1 SGHRS and CDR2 YFSETQ. The CDR3 spells CASSLGQVITGANVLTF. CDR3 DNA sequence: TGCGCCAGCAGCCTCGGACAGGTCATCACTGGGGCCAACGTCCTGACTTTC.

In its sample, this clonotype was seen many times. The V gene is TRBV7-8, the J gene TRBJ2-2; possibly TRBD1 or TRBD2 for D (6 bases each). CDR1 and CDR2 from the germline V gene are SGHVS and FQNEAQ. V was shortened by 5 bases and J by 1 base, with 20 bases between the two germline ends. The CDR3 extends over 18 amino acids. The CDR3, as DNA: TGTGCCAGCAGCGTACTCGGTACGGGGGACATGAACACCGGGGAGCTGTTTTTT. Its protein is CASSVLGTGDMNTGELFF. Variable domain in full (rest from reference TRBV7-8 and TRBJ2-2): GAGVSQSPRYKVAKRGQDVALRCDPISGHVSLFWYQQALGQGPEFLTYFQNEAQLDKSGLPSDRFFAERPEGSVSTLKIQRTQQEDSAVYLCASSVLGTGDMNTGELFFGEGSRLTVL.